This TCR beta chain was sequenced in a study of cytomegalovirus exposure and HLA in healthy donors. Study outcomes and limitations: Researchers had no immune exposure information except CMV serostatus available. Most of the TCR beta V segments (in an earlier analysis) were productive either about 87% or about 30% of the time. A later look showed TCR association rates differing by HLA locus, highest for DRB1 and lowest for HLA-C. Researchers reportedly found TCR beta sequences accurately predicted most subjects' HLA-A and HLA-B alleles.

In the case of this clone: The antigen remains unidentified.

The trim removed 2 bases at V and 2 bases at J, leaving 3 bases unmatched. The CDR3 has 14 amino acids. Germline V gene sequence: CDR1 SGHTA, CDR2 FQGNSA. PCR primers comprised 60 Vbeta and 13 Jbeta primers. Sequenced by immunoSEQ multiplex PCR; TCRdb stores in-frame clones only, minus some. The data show approximately 170,000 clones, roughly 80% seen once. Source material: PBMCs. This clonotype was obtained from a human donor in good health. The chain uses TRBV7-2 and TRBJ2-7, with 7 bases fitting TRBD1. CDR3 amino acids: CASSLKTGAYEQYF. The CDR3 DNA is TGTGCCAGCAGCTTAAAAACAGGGGCCTACGAGCAGTACTTC.